Sequencing of this TCR beta chain was carried out in a study of shared clonotypes between healthy human individuals. Clones were sequenced by immunoSEQ multiplex PCR, and TCRdb holds only the in-frame ones, with some missing. Of over a million clones in the sample, around 78% were seen once. CDR1 and CDR2 (germline): SGHRS, YFSETQ. The CDR3 is 14 residues long. Trimming at V came to 4 bases and at J to 1 base, leaving 4 bases not matched to a gene. The specimen sequenced was memory CD4+ T cells from PBMCs. Subset here: CD45RA-negative fraction. The chain has TRBV5-1 and TRBJ1-1, with 7 bases fitting TRBD1. The clonotype comes from a man younger than 35 in good health. Some clones in this sample may be carry-over from other donors' samples. CDR3 residues: CASSKGQSNTEAFF. As DNA, the CDR3 is TGCGCCAGCAGCAAGGGACAGTCGAACACTGAAGCTTTCTTT. The whole variable domain, filled in from reference TRBV5-1 and TRBJ1-1, reads KAGVTQTPRYLIKTRGQQVTLSCSPISGHRSVSWYQQTPGQGLQFLFEYFSETQRNKGNFPGRFSGRQFSNSRSEMNVSTLELGDSALYLCASSKGQSNTEAFFGQGTRLTVV.